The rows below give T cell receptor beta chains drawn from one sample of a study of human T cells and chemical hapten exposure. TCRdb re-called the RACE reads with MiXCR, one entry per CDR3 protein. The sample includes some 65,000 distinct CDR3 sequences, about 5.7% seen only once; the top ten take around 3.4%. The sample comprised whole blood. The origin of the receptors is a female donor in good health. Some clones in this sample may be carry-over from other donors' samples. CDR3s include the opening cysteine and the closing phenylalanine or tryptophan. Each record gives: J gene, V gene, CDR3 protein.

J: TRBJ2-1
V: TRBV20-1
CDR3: CSASGLVTGAGEQFF

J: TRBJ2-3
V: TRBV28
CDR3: CASSLSGATTQYF

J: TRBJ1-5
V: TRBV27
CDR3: CASSYQGQPQHF

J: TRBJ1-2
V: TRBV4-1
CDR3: CASSQVVIRPGGRDGYTF

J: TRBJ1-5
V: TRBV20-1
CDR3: CSARGGTGRQPQHF

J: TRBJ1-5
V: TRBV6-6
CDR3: CASSGTRVQPQHF

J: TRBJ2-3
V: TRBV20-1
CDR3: CSALGLAGDVADTQYF

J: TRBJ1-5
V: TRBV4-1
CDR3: CASSQEFWQPQHF

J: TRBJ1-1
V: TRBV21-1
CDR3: CASSPGPGQGGTEAFF

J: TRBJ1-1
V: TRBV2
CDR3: CASSLMGQGVTEAFF

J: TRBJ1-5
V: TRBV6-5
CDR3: CASSYERNQPQHF

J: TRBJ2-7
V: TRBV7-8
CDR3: CASSPPPMTGGAYEQYF

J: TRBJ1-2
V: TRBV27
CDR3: CASSSSETNYGYTF

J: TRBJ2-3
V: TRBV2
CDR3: CASNGVGTDTQYF

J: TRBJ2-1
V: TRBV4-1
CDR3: CASSQDRLHTGSSYNEQFF

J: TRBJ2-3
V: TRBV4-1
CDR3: CASSQVQEVPDTQYF

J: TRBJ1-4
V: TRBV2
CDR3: CASHTSEIEKLFF